The next 24 T cell receptor beta chains were all read from a single sample in a study of T cells in women clearing cervical HPV infection. The assay was immunoSEQ multiplex PCR, and TCRdb's table has in-frame clones only and misses some. Here the sample table reports about 30,000 clones. The sample comprised blood buffy coat. The receptors derive from a woman aged 18-70 years with a cervical HPV16 infection that either progressed to CIN3+ or cleared (not recorded which).

Details on this clone: The read terminates 3 residues before the CDR3 end, so the remaining end is supplied by the germline J gene. This sequence joins TRBV20-1 and TRBJ1-6; D gene unclear. Between the trimmed V and J ends, which lost 6 bases and 10 bases, there was a span of 19 bases. The CDR3 totals 14 residues. Germline V gene sequence: CDR1 DFQATT, CDR2 SNEGSKA (reference sequence). CDR3 bases read: TGCAGTGCCAACTCACCAGGAATTGGATCACCC. Protein: CSANSPGIGSP. The whole CDR3 is CSANSPGIGSPLHF.

Notes on this clone: The CDR3 is cut off 3 residues early in the read; its end comes from the germline J gene. The chain couples TRBV19 to TRBJ1-2; 8 nucleotides align to TRBD1. Germline CDR1 LNHDA, CDR2 SQIVND (reference sequence). The CDR3 has 13 residues. J gave up 7 bases and V 5 bases, and 6 bases lay outside the gene matches. The CDR3 DNA, read in part, is TGTGCCAGTAGTCTACGGACAGGGAGTGGC. Encoded protein: CASSLRTGSG. The CDR3 in its entirety is CASSLRTGSGYTF.

CDR3 DNA (partial): TGTGCCAGCAGCCAAGACTGGCCTTCCTACGAG. It encodes CASSQDWPSYE. The full CDR3 is CASSQDWPSYEQYF. The chain recombines TRBV4-2 with TRBJ2-7; D unresolved. Read coverage stops 3 residues before the CDR3 terminus; the germline J gene supplies the remainder. V shed 0 bases and J shed 1 base, with 7 bases lying between them. The length of the CDR3 is 14 residues. Per the germline V gene, CDR1 is LGHNA and CDR2 is YNFKEQ.

For this clone: The read gets to within 3 residues of the CDR3 end, and the germline J gene fills in the rest. The V gene is TRBV2, the J gene TRBJ1-2; no firm D call. CDR1 is SNHLY, CDR2 FYNNEI, per germline. Trimming pared 7 bases from V and 4 bases from J, leaving 10 bases between. The CDR3 consists of 12 residues. Incomplete CDR3 DNA: TGTGCCAGCATTCAGGAAAGCTATGGC. It yields the protein CASIQESYG. The full CDR3 protein is CASIQESYGYTF.

Points on this clone: The read stops 3 residues short of the end of the CDR3; the missing end is completed from the germline J gene. The J gene is TRBJ2-5, the V gene TRBV6-4; 10 positions agree with TRBD2. The CDR3 runs to 15 residues. Trimming removed 4 bases from V and 4 bases from J; junction bases left unmatched: 6. The germline V gene encodes CDR1 MRHNA and CDR2 SNTAGT. Here the CDR3 reads CASSVSSGSGETQYF. Incomplete CDR3 DNA: TGTGCCAGCAGTGTCTCTAGCGGGAGCGGAGAGACC.

Comments on this clone: The read finishes 3 residues shy of the CDR3 end, and the germline J gene is used to complete it. The chain couples TRBV20-1 to TRBJ2-3, with a tentative D call TRBD1 (6 bases). The ends were cut back, 2 bases at V and 0 bases at J, with 12 bases in the middle. Germline CDR1 DFQATT, CDR2 SNEGSKA (reference sequence). The CDR3 extends over 15 amino acids. CDR3 sequence reads: CSARKPGHSTDTQYF. The part of the CDR3 DNA that was read is TGCAGTGCTAGAAAACCGGGACACAGCACAGATACG.

Remarks on this clone: The read falls 3 residues short of the CDR3 end, and the missing part is taken from the germline J gene. The chain recombines TRBV5-1 with TRBJ2-7; 8 bases are shared with TRBD1. Unmatched junction bases numbered 4, after V lost 0 bases and J lost 2 bases. The germline V gene encodes CDR1 SGHRS and CDR2 YFSETQ. This CDR3 contains 15 residues. The CDR3 loop reads CASSLADRGAYEQYF. The sequenced CDR3 bases are TGCGCCAGCAGCTTGGCCGACAGGGGCGCCTACGAG.

A remark on this clone: The sequenced fragment ends 3 residues before the CDR3 boundary, so the rest is inferred from the germline J gene. The rearrangement uses TRBV20-1 and TRBJ2-7; possibly TRBD2 for D (6 bases). This CDR3 has 14 residues. Germline CDR1 reads DFQATT; CDR2 reads SNEGSKA (reference sequence). V dropped 0 bases and J dropped 3 bases, with 12 bases sitting between them. CDR3 sequence: CSARDPGLDYEQYF. Partial CDR3 DNA: TGCAGTGCTAGAGATCCGGGACTGGACTACGAG.

Turning to this clone: The sequenced fragment ends 3 residues before the CDR3 boundary, so the rest is inferred from the germline J gene. V and J are TRBV11-2 and TRBJ2-1, with 10 nucleotides matching TRBD1. The germline CDR1 and CDR2 sequences are SGHAT and FQNNGV. The trim removed 4 bases at V and 8 bases at J, leaving 5 bases unmatched. The CDR3 covers 14 residues. The CDR3 bases that were read are TGTGCCAGCAGCTCCCGGGACAGGGGCGATGAG. Translating gives CASSSRDRGDE. The CDR3 as a whole reads CASSSRDRGDEQFF.

In the case of this clone: The CDR3 is cut off 3 residues early in the read; its end comes from the germline J gene. The chain combines TRBV20-1 with TRBJ2-7; 13 bases align to TRBD2. V shed 4 bases and J 0 bases; nucleotides not matched to a gene: 6. The germline V gene has CDR1 DFQATT and CDR2 SNEGSKA (reference sequence). The CDR3 is 16 residues long. The CDR3 protein is CSAKGLAGSFSYEQYF. CDR3 DNA (partial): TGCAGTGCTAAGGGACTAGCGGGGTCTTTCTCCTACGAG.

In regard to this clone: Sequencing ends 3 residues short of the CDR3 end; the germline J gene provides the rest. The rearrangement uses TRBV2 and TRBJ2-1, with 11 nucleotides matching TRBD2. This CDR3 is 16 amino acids long. Trimming cost V 4 bases and J 7 bases; bases outside gene matches: 9. Germline V gives CDR1 SNHLY, CDR2 FYNNEI. CDR3: CASSAPGLAVRNEQFF. The sequenced part of the CDR3 DNA is TGTGCCAGCAGTGCGCCGGGACTAGCGGTACGGAATGAG. The full variable domain, completed using reference TRBV2 and TRBJ2-1, is EPEVTQTPSHQVTQMGQEVILRCVPISNHLYFYWYRQILGQKVEFLVSFYNNEISEKSEIFDDQFSVERPDGSNFTLKIRSTKLEDSAMYFCASSAPGLAVRNEQFFGPGTRLTVL.

Comment on this clone: The CDR3 end lies 3 residues beyond the end of the read and is filled in from the germline J gene. The chain couples TRBV2 to TRBJ2-1, with D possibly being TRBD1 (6 bases). There are 11 residues in the CDR3. Germline lookup yields CDR1 SNHLY and CDR2 FYNNEI. The ends were cut back, 11 bases at V and 9 bases at J, with 14 bases in the middle. The CDR3 reads CAATGFGEQFF. Partial CDR3 DNA: TGTGCCGCCACAGGGTTCGGTGAG.

Of note for this clone: The CDR3 end is not reached by the read, which stops 3 residues before it; the germline J gene fills it in. The chain joins TRBV5-1 to TRBJ1-3, with 7 bases identical to TRBD1. From germline, CDR1 is SGHRS and CDR2 YFSETQ. V dropped 4 bases and J dropped 4; count of bases not matched to a gene: 5. This CDR3 has 14 amino acids. The CDR3 bases that were read are TGCGCCAGCAGCCCCGGGACAGAGGGAAACACC. Its protein product is CASSPGTEGNT. The CDR3, in full, reads CASSPGTEGNTIYF.

As regards this clone: The read terminates 3 residues before the CDR3 end, so the remaining end is supplied by the germline J gene. This chain uses TRBV19 with TRBJ1-6; D is unclear. Germline-derived CDR1 and CDR2 are LNHDA and SQIVND (reference sequence). CDR3 length: 14 residues. V lost 5 bases to trimming and J lost 9 bases, with 14 bases between them. The sequenced part of the CDR3 DNA is TGTGCCAGTAGTGGCGGGCATGATTCTTCACCC. This translates into CASSGGHDSSP. The full CDR3 sequence reads CASSGGHDSSPLHF.

Notes on this clone: The read ends 3 residues shy of where the CDR3 ends; the end is completed using the germline J gene. The rearrangement joins TRBV28 to TRBJ1-4, with unresolved D. The CDR3 length is 13 residues. From germline, CDR1 is MDHEN and CDR2 SYDVKM. The ends were cut back, 9 bases at V and 4 bases at J, with 12 bases in the middle. The CDR3 here is CASRRGFNEKLFF. CDR3 DNA (partial): TGTGCCAGTAGACGGGGTTTTAATGAAAAA. Full variable domain (outside the CDR3, taken from reference TRBV28 and TRBJ1-4): DVKVTQSSRYLVKRTGEKVFLECVQDMDHENMFWYRQDPGLGLRLIYFSYDVKMKEKGDIPEGYSVSREKKERFSLILESASTNQTSMYLCASRRGFNEKLFFGSGTQLSVL.

As to this clone: Read coverage stops 3 residues before the CDR3 terminus; the germline J gene supplies the remainder. The chain combines TRBV7-9 with TRBJ2-4, with D perhaps matching TRBD1 (6 bases). Germline CDR1 is SEHNR and CDR2 is FQNEAQ (reference sequence). The CDR3 has 14 amino acids. The CDR3 bases that were read are TGTGCCAGCACCATACAGGGAGCTAACTATGGT. This codes for CASTIQGANYG. The whole CDR3 sequence is CASTIQGANYGQYF.

Notes on this clone: The read terminates 3 residues before the CDR3 end, so the remaining end is supplied by the germline J gene. The rearrangement uses TRBV7-8 and TRBJ1-5, with a weak D call TRBD1 (5 bases). Trimming removed 1 base from V and 7 bases from J, with 14 bases in between. This CDR3 is built from 15 residues. CDR1 is SGHVS, CDR2 FQNEAQ, per germline. This chain's CDR3 is CASSLEGRVRQPQHF. CDR3 bases read: TGTGCCAGCAGCTTAGAGGGCAGGGTACGGCAGCCC.

Notes on this clone: The read terminates 3 residues before the CDR3 end, so the remaining end is supplied by the germline J gene. The J gene is TRBJ2-3, the V gene TRBV7-2; possible D gene TRBD2, 7 bases. Deletions cut 0 bases from V and 1 base from J, with 14 bases between. Germline CDR1 SGHTA, CDR2 FQGNSA. The CDR3 is made up of 17 amino acids. The CDR3 DNA, read in part, is TGTGCCAGCAGCTTAGCGCTCGGGGGGCTGGGCACAGATACG. Protein: CASSLALGGLGTDT. The CDR3 in full is CASSLALGGLGTDTQYF. The full variable domain, rest sourced from reference TRBV7-2 and TRBJ2-3, is GAGVSQSPSNKVTEKGKDVELRCDPISGHTALYWYRQSLGQGLEFLIYFQGNSAPDKSGLPSDRFSAERTGGSVSTLTIQRTQQEDSAVYLCASSLALGGLGTDTQYFGPGTRLTVL.

A word on this clone: The read falls 3 residues short of the CDR3 end, and the missing part is taken from the germline J gene. This chain uses TRBV30 with TRBJ2-7, with 7 bases aligning to TRBD1. This CDR3 is built from 15 residues. Germline V gene sequence: CDR1 GTSNPN, CDR2 SVGIG (reference sequence). Germline trimming cut 0 bases from V and 0 bases from J; bases unmatched to any gene: 5. The chain's CDR3 is CAWSVKGAGSYEQYF. Partial CDR3 DNA: TGTGCCTGGAGTGTGAAGGGGGCCGGCTCCTACGAG.

Worth noting for this clone: The CDR3 goes on 3 residues after the read ends, and that part is filled in from the germline J gene. V usage is TRBV12-3 or TRBV12-4 and J usage is TRBJ2-6; 7 bases align to TRBD1. The CDR3 loop spans 17 amino acids. V shed 10 bases, J shed 0 bases, and the junction held 12 bases outside the gene matches. The sequenced part of the CDR3 DNA is TGTGCCATCTCTGGGGGACAGCTCTACTCTGGGGCCAACGTC. Protein: CAISGGQLYSGANV. The full CDR3 is CAISGGQLYSGANVLTF.

A note on this clone: The read ends 3 residues before the CDR3 terminus; that terminus is restored from the germline J gene. The chain has TRBV19 and TRBJ2-1, with TRBD2 identical over 9 bases. CDR3 length: 15 residues. Germline CDR1 and CDR2: LNHDA and SQIVND (reference sequence). The V segment lost 6 bases and the J segment 0 bases; nucleotides outside the gene matches: 3. The covered CDR3 bases are TGTGCCAGTAGGAAACTAGCGGGCTCCTACAATGAG. Translating gives CASRKLAGSYNE. The entire CDR3 sequence reads CASRKLAGSYNEQFF. Together with reference TRBV19 and TRBJ2-1, the CDR3 gives the full variable domain: DGGITQSPKYLFRKEGQNVTLSCEQNLNHDAMYWYRQDPGQGLRLIYYSQIVNDFQKGDIAEGYSVSREKKESFPLTVTSAQKNPTAFYLCASRKLAGSYNEQFFGPGTRLTVL.

As regards this clone: With the read ending 3 residues before the CDR3 end, the germline J gene is used to fill in that end. The V call is TRBV5-4, the J call TRBJ2-1; TRBD2 might be the D (5 bases). Germline CDR1 SGHNT, CDR2 YYREEE (reference sequence). The CDR3 loop spans 12 amino acids. V lost 2 bases to trimming and J lost 7 bases, with 7 bases between them. This CDR3 is CASSFERNEQFF. The sequenced part of the CDR3 DNA is TGTGCCAGCAGCTTCGAGCGGAATGAG.

Concerning this clone itself: The sequenced fragment ends 3 residues before the CDR3 boundary, so the rest is inferred from the germline J gene. The V call is TRBV2, the J call TRBJ2-7; D possibly corresponds to TRBD2 (6 bases). The germline CDR1 and CDR2 sequences are SNHLY and FYNNEI. The CDR3 length is 12 residues. The V end was cut by 6 bases, the J end by 3 bases, with 9 bases between. The CDR3 loop reads CASRAGGYEQYF. The covered CDR3 bases are TGTGCCAGCAGAGCGGGTGGCTACGAG. The whole variable domain, remainder taken from reference TRBV2 and TRBJ2-7, is EPEVTQTPSHQVTQMGQEVILRCVPISNHLYFYWYRQILGQKVEFLVSFYNNEISEKSEIFDDQFSVERPDGSNFTLKIRSTKLEDSAMYFCASRAGGYEQYFGPGTRLTVT.

In the case of this clone: The sequenced fragment ends 3 residues before the CDR3 boundary, so the rest is inferred from the germline J gene. This chain joins TRBV19 and TRBJ1-6; 8 bases match TRBD1. CDR3 length: 13 residues. Germline CDR1 LNHDA, CDR2 SQIVND (reference sequence). With 4 bases clipped from V and 7 bases from J, the junction kept 0 bases outside the gene matches. The CDR3 loop is CASSRQGNSPLHF. Incomplete CDR3 DNA: TGTGCCAGTAGTAGACAGGGGAATTCACCC.